This TCR beta chain was profiled in a study of T cells in Graves' hyperthyroidism and ophthalmopathy. Regarding the study as a whole: Peripheral blood also featured most of the thyroid clonotypes expanded above 0.001.

CDR3 length: 13 amino acids. V shed 3 bases and J shed 4 bases, with 9 bases lying between them. The germline CDR1 and CDR2 sequences are SGHDN and FVKESK. Those patients with uncontrolled infection, other autoimmune disease, pregnancy or lactation were excluded. The sample of blood was obtained at first hyperthyroidism diagnosis (before any ophthalmopathy symptoms). In its sample, this clonotype was seen a few times. Its antigen is unidentified. TCR beta CDR3 regions were amplified from RNA. The HTBI primer set served for first-round RT-PCR of the TCR CDR3. Via MiXCR, TCRdb re-called the multiplex PCR reads, giving one row per CDR3 protein. This table holds approximately 720,000 distinct CDR3 sequences, approximately 19% found once.

The receptor was derived from a woman aged 45-60 years with Graves' hyperthyroidism that later progressed to Graves' ophthalmopathy. V usage is TRBV14 and J usage is TRBJ1-2; D ambiguous. Source material: blood. CDR3 DNA sequence: TGTGCCAGCAGCCACTCTCAGGCCTATGGCTACACCTTC. Translated: CASSHSQAYGYTF.